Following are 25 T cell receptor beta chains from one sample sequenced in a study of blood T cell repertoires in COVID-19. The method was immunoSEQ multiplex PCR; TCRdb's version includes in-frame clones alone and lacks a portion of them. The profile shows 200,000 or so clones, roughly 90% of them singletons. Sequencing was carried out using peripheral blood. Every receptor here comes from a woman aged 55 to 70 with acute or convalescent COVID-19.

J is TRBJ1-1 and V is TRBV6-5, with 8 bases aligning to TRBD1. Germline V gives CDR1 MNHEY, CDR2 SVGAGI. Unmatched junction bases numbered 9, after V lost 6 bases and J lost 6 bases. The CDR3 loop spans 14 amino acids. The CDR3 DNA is TGTGCCAGCAGCGGGGACAGGCGGCGGGCTGAAGCTTTCTTT. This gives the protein CASSGDRRRAEAFF.

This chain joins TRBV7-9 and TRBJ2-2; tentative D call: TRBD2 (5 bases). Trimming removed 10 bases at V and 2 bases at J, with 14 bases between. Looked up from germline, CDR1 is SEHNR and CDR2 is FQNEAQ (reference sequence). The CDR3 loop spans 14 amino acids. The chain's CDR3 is CAIPKLENTGELFF. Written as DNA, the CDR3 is TGTGCCATCCCAAAACTAGAAAACACCGGGGAGCTGTTTTTT.

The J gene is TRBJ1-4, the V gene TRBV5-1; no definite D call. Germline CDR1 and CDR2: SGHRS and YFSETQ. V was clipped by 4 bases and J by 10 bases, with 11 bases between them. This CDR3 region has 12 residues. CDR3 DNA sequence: TGCGCCAGCAGCCCTCGGGTAGGAAAACTGTTTTTT. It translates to CASSPRVGKLFF. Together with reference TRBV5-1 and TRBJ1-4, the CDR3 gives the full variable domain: KAGVTQTPRYLIKTRGQQVTLSCSPISGHRSVSWYQQTPGQGLQFLFEYFSETQRNKGNFPGRFSGRQFSNSRSEMNVSTLELGDSALYLCASSPRVGKLFFGSGTQLSVL.

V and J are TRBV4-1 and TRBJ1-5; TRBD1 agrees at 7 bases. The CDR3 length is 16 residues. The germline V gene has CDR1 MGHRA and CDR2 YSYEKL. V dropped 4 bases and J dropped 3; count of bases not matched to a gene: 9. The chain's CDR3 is CASSREGTVYNQPQHF. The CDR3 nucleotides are TGCGCCAGCAGCCGAGAGGGGACAGTTTACAATCAGCCCCAGCATTTT.

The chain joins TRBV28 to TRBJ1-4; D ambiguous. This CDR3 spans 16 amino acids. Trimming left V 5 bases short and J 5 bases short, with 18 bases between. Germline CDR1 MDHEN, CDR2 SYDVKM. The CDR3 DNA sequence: TGTGCCAGCAGTGTACCGACGGCAGGCACAAATGAAAAACTGTTTTTT. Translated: CASSVPTAGTNEKLFF.

CDR3 coding DNA: TGTGCCTGGGCGGGACTGGCAACCTCTGGGGCCAACGTCCTGACTTTC. This gives the protein CAWAGLATSGANVLTF. This chain uses TRBV30 with TRBJ2-6; weak D call: TRBD2 (6 bases). The germline V and J ends were trimmed by 5 bases and 0 bases, with 14 bases remaining between them. CDR3 length: 16 amino acids. The germline CDR1 and CDR2 sequences are GTSNPN and SVGIG (reference sequence).

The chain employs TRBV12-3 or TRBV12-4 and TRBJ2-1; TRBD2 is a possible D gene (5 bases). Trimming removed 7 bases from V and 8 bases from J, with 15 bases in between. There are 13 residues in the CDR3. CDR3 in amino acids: CASNPDYTDEQFF. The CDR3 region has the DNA TGTGCCAGCAACCCAGACTATACGGATGAGCAGTTCTTC.

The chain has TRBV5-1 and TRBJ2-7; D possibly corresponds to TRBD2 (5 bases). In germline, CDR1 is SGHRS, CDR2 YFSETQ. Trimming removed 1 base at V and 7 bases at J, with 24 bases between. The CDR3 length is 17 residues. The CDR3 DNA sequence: TGCGCCAGCAGCTTGTGGGTGTCGGATCAACCTACGGGGGAGCAGTACTTC. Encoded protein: CASSLWVSDQPTGEQYF.

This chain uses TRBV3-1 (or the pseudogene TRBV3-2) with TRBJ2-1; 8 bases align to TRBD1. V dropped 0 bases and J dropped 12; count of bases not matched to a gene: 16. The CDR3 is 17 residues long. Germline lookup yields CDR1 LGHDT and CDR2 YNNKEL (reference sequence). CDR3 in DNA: TGTGCCAGCAGCCAAGAGGACCTCGGAGGACAGGGTGTCGCGCAGTTCTTC. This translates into CASSQEDLGGQGVAQFF.

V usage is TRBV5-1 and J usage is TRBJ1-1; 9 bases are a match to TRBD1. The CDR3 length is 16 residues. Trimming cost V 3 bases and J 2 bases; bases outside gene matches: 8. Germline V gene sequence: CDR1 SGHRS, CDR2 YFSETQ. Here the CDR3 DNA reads TGCGCCAGCAGCTCTATTACAGGGGGCGCAAACACTGAAGCTTTCTTT. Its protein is CASSSITGGANTEAFF.

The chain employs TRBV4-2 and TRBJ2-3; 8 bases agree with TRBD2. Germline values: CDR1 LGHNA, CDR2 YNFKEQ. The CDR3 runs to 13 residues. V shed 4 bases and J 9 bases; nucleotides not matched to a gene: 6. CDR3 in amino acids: CASSRTRGGTQYF. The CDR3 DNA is TGTGCCAGCAGCCGAACCCGGGGGGGGACGCAGTATTTT.

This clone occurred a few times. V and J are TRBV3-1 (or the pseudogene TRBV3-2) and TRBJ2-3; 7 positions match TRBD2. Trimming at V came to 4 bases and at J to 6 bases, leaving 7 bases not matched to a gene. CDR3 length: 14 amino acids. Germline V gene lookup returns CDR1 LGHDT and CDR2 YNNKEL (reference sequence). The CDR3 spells CASSPEAGRDTQYF. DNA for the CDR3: TGTGCCAGCAGCCCCGAAGCGGGGAGGGATACGCAGTATTTT.

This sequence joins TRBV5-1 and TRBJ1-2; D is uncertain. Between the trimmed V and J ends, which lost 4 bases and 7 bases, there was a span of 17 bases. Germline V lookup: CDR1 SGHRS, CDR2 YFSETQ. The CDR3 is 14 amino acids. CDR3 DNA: TGCGCCAGCAGCCCAGCGCGAGCCCCAGCTGGCTACACCTTC. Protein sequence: CASSPARAPAGYTF. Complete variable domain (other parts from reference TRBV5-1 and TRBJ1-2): KAGVTQTPRYLIKTRGQQVTLSCSPISGHRSVSWYQQTPGQGLQFLFEYFSETQRNKGNFPGRFSGRQFSNSRSEMNVSTLELGDSALYLCASSPARAPAGYTFGSGTRLTVV.

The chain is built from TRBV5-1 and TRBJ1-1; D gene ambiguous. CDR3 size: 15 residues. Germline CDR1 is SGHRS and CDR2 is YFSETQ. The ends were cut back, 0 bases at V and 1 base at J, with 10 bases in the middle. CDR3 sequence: CASSLALEKNTEAFF. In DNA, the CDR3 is TGCGCCAGCAGCTTGGCGCTAGAAAAGAACACTGAAGCTTTCTTT.

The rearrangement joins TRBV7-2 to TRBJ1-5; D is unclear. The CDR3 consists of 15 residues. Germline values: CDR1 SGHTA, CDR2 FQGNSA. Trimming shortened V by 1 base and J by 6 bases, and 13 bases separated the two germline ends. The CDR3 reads CASSLGVALTQPQHF. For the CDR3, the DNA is TGTGCCAGCAGCTTAGGTGTTGCCCTAACTCAGCCCCAGCATTTT.

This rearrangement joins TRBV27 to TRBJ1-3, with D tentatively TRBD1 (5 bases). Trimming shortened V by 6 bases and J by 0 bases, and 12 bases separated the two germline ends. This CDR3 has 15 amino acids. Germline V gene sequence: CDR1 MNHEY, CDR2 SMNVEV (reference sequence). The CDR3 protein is CASRRQYHSGNTIYF. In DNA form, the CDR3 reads TGTGCCAGCAGGAGACAGTACCACTCTGGAAACACCATATATTTT.

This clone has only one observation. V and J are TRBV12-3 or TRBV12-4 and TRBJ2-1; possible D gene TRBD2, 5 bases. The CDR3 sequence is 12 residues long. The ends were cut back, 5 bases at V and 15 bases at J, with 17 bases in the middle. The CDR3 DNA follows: TGTGCCAGCAGTGCAGGAACTAGTTTCCGGTTCTTC. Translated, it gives CASSAGTSFRFF.

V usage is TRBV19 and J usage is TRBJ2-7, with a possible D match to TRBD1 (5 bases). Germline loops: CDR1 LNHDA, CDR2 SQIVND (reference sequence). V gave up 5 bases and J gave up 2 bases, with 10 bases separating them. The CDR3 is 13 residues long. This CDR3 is CASSVGRPYEQYF. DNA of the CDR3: TGTGCCAGTAGTGTGGGGCGGCCCTACGAGCAGTACTTC.

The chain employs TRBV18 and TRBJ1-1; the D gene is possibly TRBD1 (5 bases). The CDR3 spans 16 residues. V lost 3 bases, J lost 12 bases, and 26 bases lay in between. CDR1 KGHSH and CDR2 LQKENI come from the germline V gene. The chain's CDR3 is CASSPGTASAKRISFF. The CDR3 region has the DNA TGTGCCAGCTCACCCGGGACTGCTTCCGCGAAGCGAATATCTTTCTTT.

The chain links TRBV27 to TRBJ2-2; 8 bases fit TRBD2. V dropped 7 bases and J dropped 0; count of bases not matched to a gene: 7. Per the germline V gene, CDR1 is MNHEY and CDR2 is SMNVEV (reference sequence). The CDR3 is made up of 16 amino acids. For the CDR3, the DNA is TGTGCCAGCACCCTAAGAGCGGGAGCGAACACCGGGGAGCTGTTTTTT. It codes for CASTLRAGANTGELFF.

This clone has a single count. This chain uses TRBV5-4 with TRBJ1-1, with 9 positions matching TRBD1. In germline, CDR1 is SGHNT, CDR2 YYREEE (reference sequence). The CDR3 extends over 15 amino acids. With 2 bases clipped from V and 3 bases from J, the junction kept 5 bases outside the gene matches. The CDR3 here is CASSFDRGLHTEAFF. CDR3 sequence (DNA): TGTGCCAGCAGCTTTGACAGGGGGTTGCACACTGAAGCTTTCTTT.

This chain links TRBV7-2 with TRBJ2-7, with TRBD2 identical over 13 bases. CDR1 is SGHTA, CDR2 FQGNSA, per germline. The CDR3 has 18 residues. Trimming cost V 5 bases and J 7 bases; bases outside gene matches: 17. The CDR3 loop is CASSPSALTSGRAREQYF. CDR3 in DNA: TGTGCCAGCAGCCCTAGCGCCCTAACTAGCGGGAGGGCGCGGGAGCAGTACTTC.

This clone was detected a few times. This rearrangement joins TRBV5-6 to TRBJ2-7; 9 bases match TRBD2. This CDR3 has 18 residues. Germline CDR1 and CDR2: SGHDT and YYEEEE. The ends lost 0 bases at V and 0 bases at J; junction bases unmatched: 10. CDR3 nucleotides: TGTGCCAGCAGCTTGGGCGGTAGCGGGAGTATCAACTCCTACGAGCAGTACTTC. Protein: CASSLGGSGSINSYEQYF.

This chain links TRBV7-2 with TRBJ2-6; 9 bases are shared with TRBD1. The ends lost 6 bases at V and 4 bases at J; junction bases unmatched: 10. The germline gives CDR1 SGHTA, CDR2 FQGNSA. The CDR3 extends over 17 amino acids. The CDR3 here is CASRPPGQGTGANVLTF. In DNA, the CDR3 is TGTGCCAGCAGGCCGCCGGGACAGGGTACCGGGGCCAACGTCCTGACTTTC.

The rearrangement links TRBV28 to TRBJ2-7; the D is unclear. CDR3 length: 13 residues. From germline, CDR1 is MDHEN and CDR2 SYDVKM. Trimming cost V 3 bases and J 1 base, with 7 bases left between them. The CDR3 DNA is TGTGCCAGCAGTTTCGGCAGGTCCTACGAGCAGTACTTC. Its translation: CASSFGRSYEQYF. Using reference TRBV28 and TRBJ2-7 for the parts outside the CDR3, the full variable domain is DVKVTQSSRYLVKRTGEKVFLECVQDMDHENMFWYRQDPGLGLRLIYFSYDVKMKEKGDIPEGYSVSREKKERFSLILESASTNQTSMYLCASSFGRSYEQYFGPGTRLTVT.